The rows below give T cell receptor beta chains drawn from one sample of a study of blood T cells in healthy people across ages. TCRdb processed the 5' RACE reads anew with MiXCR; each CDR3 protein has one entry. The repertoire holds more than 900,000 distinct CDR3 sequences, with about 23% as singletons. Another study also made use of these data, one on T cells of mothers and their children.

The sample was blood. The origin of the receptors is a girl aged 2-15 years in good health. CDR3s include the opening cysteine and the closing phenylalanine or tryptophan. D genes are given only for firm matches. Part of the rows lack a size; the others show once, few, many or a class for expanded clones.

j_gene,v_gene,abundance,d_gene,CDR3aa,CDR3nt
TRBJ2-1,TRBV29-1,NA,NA,CSVRKLVSSYNEQFF,TGCAGCGTTCGTAAACTAGTTAGCTCCTACAATGAGCAGTTCTTC
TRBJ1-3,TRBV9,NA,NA,CASSVEGAGNTIYF,TGTGCCAGCAGCGTAGAAGGGGCAGGAAACACCATATATTTT
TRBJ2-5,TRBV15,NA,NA,CATRMTGEGETQYF,TGTGCCACGAGGATGACAGGGGAGGGGGAGACCCAGTACTTC
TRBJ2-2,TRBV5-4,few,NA,CASSLVGATGELFF,TGTGCCAGCAGCTTAGTGGGAGCCACCGGGGAGCTGTTTTTT
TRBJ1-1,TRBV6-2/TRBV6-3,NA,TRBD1,CASSWTGRKEAFF,TGTGCCAGCAGTTGGACAGGACGTAAAGAAGCTTTCTTT
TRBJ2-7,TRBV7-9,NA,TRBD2,CAGSTLGLAGYEQYF,TGTGCCGGCAGCACCCTCGGACTAGCGGGATACGAGCAGTACTTC
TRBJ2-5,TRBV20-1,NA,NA,CSADRGLAGETQYF,TGCAGTGCTGACAGGGGGCTAGCGGGGGAGACCCAGTACTTC
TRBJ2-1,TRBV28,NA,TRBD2,CASSRGSGSISEQFF,TGTGCCAGCAGCCGAGGTAGCGGGAGTATAAGTGAGCAGTTCTTC
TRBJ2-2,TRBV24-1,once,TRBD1,CATGGQGPTGELFF,TGTGCCACCGGGGGACAGGGGCCCACCGGGGAGCTGTTTTTT
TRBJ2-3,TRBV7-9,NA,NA,CATPAGASTDTQYF,TGTGCCACACCGGCTGGTGCTAGCACAGATACGCAGTATTTT
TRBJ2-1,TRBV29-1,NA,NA,CSVRGQSSYNEQFF,TGCAGCGTCCGTGGACAGAGCTCCTACAATGAGCAGTTCTTC
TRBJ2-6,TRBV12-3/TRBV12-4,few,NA,CASTPIIGSGANVLTF,TGTGCCAGCACCCCGATTATTGGCTCTGGGGCCAACGTCCTGACTTTC
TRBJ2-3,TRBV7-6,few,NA,CASSSRRSSTDTQYF,TGTGCCAGCAGTTCTCGGAGATCTAGCACAGATACGCAGTATTTT
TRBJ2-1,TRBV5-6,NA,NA,CASSLGPSSLEQFF,TGTGCCAGCAGCTTGGGGCCCTCTTCCTTAGAGCAGTTCTTC
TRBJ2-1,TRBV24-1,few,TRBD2,CATSDLPSGSSNEQFF,TGTGCCACCAGTGATTTGCCAAGCGGGAGTTCTAATGAGCAGTTCTTC
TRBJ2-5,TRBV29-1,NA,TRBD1,CSAQQGADKETQYF,TGCAGCGCACAACAGGGGGCTGATAAGGAGACCCAGTACTTC
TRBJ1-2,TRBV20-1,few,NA,CSAGRPNYGYTF,TGCAGTGCCGGACGGCCGAACTATGGCTACACCTTC
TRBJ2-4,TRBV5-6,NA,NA,CASSGAFALAKNIQYF,TGTGCCAGCAGCGGTGCTTTCGCCCTAGCCAAAAACATTCAGTACTTC
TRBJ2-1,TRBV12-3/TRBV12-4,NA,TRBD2,CASSTSGGISEQFF,TGTGCCAGCAGCACTAGCGGGGGGATCAGCGAGCAGTTCTTC
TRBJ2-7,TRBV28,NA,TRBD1,CASTTGQPYEQYF,TGTGCCAGCACCACGGGACAGCCCTACGAGCAGTACTTC
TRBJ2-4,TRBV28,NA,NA,CASSLGDDIQYF,TGTGCCAGCAGCCTGGGGGATGACATTCAGTACTTC
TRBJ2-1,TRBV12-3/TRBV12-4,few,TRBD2,CASSFGGGLYNEQFF,TGTGCCAGCAGTTTTGGCGGGGGGTTATACAATGAGCAGTTCTTC
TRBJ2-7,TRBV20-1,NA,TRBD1,CSAIPGQGGYEQYF,TGCAGTGCTATACCGGGACAGGGGGGATACGAGCAGTACTTC
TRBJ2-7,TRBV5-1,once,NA,CASSNHLLPEQYF,TGCGCCAGCAGCAATCACCTACTTCCCGAGCAGTACTTC
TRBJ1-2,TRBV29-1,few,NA,CSVVIRLGGYTF,TGCAGCGTTGTTATTAGATTAGGAGGCTACACCTTC
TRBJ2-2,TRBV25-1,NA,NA,CASSPGWNTGELFF,TGTGCCAGCAGTCCGGGGTGGAACACCGGGGAGCTGTTTTTT
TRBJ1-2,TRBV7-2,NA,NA,CASSWTKLDGYTF,TGTGCCAGCAGCTGGACAAAACTGGATGGCTACACCTTC
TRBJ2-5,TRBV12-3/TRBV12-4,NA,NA,CAGTVATETQYF,TGTGCCGGCACCGTTGCGACAGAGACCCAGTACTTC
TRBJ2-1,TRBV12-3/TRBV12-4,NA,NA,CASSLGGRDEQFF,TGTGCCAGCAGTTTGGGTGGAAGGGATGAGCAGTTCTTC
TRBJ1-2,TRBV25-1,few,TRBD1,CASSVIQGNYGYTF,TGTGCCAGCAGTGTAATACAGGGGAACTATGGCTACACCTTC
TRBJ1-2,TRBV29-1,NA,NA,CSVARGGSNYGYTF,TGCAGCGTTGCCCGGGGGGGGTCCAACTATGGCTACACCTTC
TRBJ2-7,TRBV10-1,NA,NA,CASSTGAESYEQYF,TGCGCCAGCAGTACCGGGGCAGAATCCTACGAGCAGTACTTC
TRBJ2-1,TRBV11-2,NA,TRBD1,CASSLDTLAGTGGDEQFF,TGTGCCAGCAGCTTAGATACACTGGCAGGGACAGGGGGCGATGAGCAGTTCTTC
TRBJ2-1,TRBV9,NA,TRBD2,CASSGGLAGGNEQFF,TGTGCCAGCAGCGGGGGACTAGCGGGAGGAAATGAGCAGTTCTTC
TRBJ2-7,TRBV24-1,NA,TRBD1,CATGTEYEQYF,TGTGCCACCGGGACAGAGTACGAGCAGTACTTC
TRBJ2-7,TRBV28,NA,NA,CASSLWRGPGYEQYF,TGTGCCAGCAGTTTATGGCGGGGGCCCGGCTACGAGCAGTACTTC
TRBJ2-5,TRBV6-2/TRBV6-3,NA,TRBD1,CASSYSETGGYGQYF,TGTGCCAGCAGTTACTCCGAGACAGGGGGCTACGGGCAGTACTTC
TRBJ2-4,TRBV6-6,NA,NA,CASSTGAGRLAKNIQYF,TGTGCCAGCAGCACCGGCGCCGGGCGCCTAGCCAAAAACATTCAGTACTTC
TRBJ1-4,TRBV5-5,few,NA,CASSTRTAMDEKLFF,TGTGCCAGCAGCACGAGGACAGCTATGGATGAAAAACTGTTTTTT
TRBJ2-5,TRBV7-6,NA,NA,CASSLASGWRGETQYF,TGTGCCAGCAGCTTAGCTTCGGGGTGGAGGGGTGAGACCCAGTACTTC
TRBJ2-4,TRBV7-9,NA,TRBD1,CASSLRTGLAKNIQYF,TGTGCCAGCAGCTTGCGGACAGGATTAGCCAAAAACATTCAGTACTTC